This TCR beta chain was recorded in a study of control samples from healthy donors and cancer patients. Using immunoSEQ multiplex PCR, the repertoire was profiled, and TCRdb retains in-frame clones only, with some absent. The sample has 80,000 or so clones, approximately 92% seen once. Trimming took 0 bases from V and 5 from J; bases not matched to a gene: 6. CDR3 length: 15 residues. Per the germline V gene, CDR1 is SGDLS and CDR2 is YYNGEE. The TCR originated in an older woman in good health. The sample was blood. V usage is TRBV9 and J usage is TRBJ2-5; 8 nucleotides match TRBD2. CDR3 protein: CASSVAGGRVETQYF. CDR3 sequence (DNA): TGTGCCAGCAGCGTAGCGGGAGGGCGGGTGGAGACCCAGTACTTC.